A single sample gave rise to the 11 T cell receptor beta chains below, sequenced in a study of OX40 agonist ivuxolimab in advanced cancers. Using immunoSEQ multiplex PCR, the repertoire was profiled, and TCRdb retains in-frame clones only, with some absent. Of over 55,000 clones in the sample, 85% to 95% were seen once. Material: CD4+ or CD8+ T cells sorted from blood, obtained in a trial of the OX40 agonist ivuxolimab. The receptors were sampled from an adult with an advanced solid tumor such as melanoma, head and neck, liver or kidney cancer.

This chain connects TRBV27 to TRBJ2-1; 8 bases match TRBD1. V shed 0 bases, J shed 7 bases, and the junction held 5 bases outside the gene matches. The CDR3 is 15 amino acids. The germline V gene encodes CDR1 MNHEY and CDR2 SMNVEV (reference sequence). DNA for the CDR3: TGTGCCAGCAGTTTATCCGGGACAGGTAGGAATGAGCAGTTCTTC. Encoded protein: CASSLSGTGRNEQFF.

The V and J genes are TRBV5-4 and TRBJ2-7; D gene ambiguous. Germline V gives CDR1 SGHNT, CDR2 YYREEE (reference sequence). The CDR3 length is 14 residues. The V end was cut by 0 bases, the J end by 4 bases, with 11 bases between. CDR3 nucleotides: TGTGCCAGCAGCTTGGGTGATCGGGCTTACGAGCAGTACTTC. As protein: CASSLGDRAYEQYF.

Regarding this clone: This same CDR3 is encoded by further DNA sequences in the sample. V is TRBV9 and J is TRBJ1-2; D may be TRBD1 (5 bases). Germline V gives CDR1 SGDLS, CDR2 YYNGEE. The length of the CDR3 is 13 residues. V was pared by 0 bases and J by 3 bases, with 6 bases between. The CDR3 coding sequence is TGTGCCAGCAGCGTAGGAGGGGACTATGGCTACACCTTC. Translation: CASSVGGDYGYTF.

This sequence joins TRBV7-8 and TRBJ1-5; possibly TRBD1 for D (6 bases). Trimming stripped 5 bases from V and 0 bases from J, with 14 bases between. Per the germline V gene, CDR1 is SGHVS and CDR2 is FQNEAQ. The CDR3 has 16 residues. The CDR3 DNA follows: TGTGCCAGCAGCCCCTGGACAGTTTATAGCAATCAGCCCCAGCATTTT. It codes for CASSPWTVYSNQPQHF.

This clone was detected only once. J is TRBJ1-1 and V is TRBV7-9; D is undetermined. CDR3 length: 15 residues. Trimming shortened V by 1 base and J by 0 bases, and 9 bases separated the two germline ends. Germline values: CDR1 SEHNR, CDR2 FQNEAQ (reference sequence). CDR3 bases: TGTGCCAGCAGCTTAGGGCGGGGAATGAACACTGAAGCTTTCTTT. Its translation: CASSLGRGMNTEAFF.

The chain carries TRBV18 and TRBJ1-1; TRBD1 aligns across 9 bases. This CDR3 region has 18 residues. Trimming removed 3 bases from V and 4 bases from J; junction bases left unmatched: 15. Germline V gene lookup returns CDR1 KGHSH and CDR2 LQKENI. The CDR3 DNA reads TGTGCCAGCTCACCCCTACCGGGACAGGGAGGTAAAAGCACTGAAGCTTTCTTT. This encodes CASSPLPGQGGKSTEAFF. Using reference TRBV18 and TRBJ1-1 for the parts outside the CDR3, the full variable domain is NAGVMQNPRHLVRRRGQEARLRCSPMKGHSHVYWYRQLPEEGLKFMVYLQKENIIDESGMPKERFSAEFPKEGPSILRIQQVVRGDSAAYFCASSPLPGQGGKSTEAFFGQGTRLTVV.

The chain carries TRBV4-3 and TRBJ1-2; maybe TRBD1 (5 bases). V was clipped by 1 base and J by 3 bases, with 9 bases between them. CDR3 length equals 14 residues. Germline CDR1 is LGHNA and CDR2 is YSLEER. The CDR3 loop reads CASSQGGVDYGYTF. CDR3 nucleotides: TGCGCCAGCAGCCAAGGAGGGGTTGACTATGGCTACACCTTC.

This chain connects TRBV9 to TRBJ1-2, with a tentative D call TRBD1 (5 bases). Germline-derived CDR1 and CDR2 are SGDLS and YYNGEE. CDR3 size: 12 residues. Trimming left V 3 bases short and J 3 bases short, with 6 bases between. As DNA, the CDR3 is TGTGCCAGCAGCGGAGGGGACTATGGCTACACCTTC. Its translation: CASSGGDYGYTF.

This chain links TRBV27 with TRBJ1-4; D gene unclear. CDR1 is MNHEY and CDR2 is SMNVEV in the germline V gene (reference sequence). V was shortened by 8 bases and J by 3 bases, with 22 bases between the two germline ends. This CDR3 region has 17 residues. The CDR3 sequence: CASRVPPPHGANEKLFF. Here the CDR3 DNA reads TGTGCCAGCCGGGTCCCTCCGCCCCACGGGGCTAATGAAAAACTGTTTTTT.

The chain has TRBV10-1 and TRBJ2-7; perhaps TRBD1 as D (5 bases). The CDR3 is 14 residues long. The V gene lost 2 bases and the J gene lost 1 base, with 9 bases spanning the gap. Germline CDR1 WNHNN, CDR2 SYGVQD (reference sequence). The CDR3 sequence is CASSEMGPSYEQYF. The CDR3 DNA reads TGCGCCAGCAGTGAGATGGGGCCATCCTACGAGCAGTACTTC.

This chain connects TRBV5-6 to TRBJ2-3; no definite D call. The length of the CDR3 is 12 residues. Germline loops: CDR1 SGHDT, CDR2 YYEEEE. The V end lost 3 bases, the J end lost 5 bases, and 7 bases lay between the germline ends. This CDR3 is CASSSALDTQYF. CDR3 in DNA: TGTGCCAGCAGCTCAGCTCTAGATACGCAGTATTTT.